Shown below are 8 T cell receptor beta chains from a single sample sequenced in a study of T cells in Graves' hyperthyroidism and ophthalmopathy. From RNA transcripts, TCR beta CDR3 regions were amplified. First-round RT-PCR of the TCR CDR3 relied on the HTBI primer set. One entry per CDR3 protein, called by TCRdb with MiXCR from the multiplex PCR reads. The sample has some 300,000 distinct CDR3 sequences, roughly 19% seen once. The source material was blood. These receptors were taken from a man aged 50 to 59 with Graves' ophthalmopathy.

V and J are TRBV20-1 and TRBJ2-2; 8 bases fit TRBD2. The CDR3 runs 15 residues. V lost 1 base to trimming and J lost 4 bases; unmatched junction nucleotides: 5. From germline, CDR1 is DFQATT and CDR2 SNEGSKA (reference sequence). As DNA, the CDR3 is TGCAGTGCTAGAGTAGCGGGGAAGGTCACCGGGGAGCTGTTTTTT. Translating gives CSARVAGKVTGELFF.

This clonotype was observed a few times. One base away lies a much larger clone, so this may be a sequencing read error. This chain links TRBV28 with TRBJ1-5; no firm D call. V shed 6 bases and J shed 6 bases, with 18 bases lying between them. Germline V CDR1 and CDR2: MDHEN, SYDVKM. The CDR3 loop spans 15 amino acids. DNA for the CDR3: TGTGCCAGCAGACCTCGGGAGGGTGGCAGTCAGCCCCAGCATTTT. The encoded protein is CASRPREGGSQPQHF.

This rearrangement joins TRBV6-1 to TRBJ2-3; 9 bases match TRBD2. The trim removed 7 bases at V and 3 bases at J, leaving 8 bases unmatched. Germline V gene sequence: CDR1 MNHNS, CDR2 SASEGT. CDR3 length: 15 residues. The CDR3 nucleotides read TGTGCCAGCAATTTCGCGGGAGGGGATACAGATACGCAGTATTTT. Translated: CASNFAGGDTDTQYF.

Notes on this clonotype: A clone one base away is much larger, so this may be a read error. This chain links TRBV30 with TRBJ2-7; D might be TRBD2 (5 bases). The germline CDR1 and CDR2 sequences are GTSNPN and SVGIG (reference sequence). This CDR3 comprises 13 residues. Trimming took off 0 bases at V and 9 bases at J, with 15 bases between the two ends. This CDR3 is CAWSVRGAARQYF. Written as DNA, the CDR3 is TGTGCCTGGAGTGTACGAGGAGCGGCAAGGCAGTACTTC.

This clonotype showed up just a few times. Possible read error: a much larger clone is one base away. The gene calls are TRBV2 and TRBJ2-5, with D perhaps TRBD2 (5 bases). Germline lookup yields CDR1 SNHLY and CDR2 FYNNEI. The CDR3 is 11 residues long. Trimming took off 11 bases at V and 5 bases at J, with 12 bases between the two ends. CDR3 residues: CAGELEETQYF. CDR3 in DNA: TGTGCCGGCGAACTAGAGGAGACCCAGTACTTC. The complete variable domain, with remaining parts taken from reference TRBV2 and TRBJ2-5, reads EPEVTQTPSHQVTQMGQEVILRCVPISNHLYFYWYRQILGQKVEFLVSFYNNEISEKSEIFDDQFSVERPDGSNFTLKIRSTKLEDSAMYFCAGELEETQYFGPGTRLLVL.

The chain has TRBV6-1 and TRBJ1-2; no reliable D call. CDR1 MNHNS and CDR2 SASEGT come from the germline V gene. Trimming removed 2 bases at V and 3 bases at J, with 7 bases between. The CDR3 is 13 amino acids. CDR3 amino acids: CASSELTDYGYTF. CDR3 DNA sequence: TGTGCCAGCAGTGAACTGACGGACTATGGCTACACCTTC.

Here the CDR3 reads CASGRGGETQYF. CDR3 sequence (DNA): TGTGCCAGCGGCAGGGGTGGGGAGACCCAGTACTTC. The chain is built from TRBV6-2 or TRBV6-3 and TRBJ2-5, with a tentative D call TRBD1 (6 bases). Per germline, CDR1 MNHEY and CDR2 SVGEGT. V was shortened by 8 bases and J by 5 bases, with 12 bases between the two germline ends. This CDR3 is built from 12 residues.

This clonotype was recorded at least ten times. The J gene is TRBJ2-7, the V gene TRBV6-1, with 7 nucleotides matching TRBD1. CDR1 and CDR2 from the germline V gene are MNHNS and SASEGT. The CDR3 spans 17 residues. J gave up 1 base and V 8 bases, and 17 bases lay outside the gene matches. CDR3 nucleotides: TGTGCCAGCCAGGACAGGTCCCTTCCTTCATCATCCTACGAGCAGTACTTC. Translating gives CASQDRSLPSSSYEQYF.